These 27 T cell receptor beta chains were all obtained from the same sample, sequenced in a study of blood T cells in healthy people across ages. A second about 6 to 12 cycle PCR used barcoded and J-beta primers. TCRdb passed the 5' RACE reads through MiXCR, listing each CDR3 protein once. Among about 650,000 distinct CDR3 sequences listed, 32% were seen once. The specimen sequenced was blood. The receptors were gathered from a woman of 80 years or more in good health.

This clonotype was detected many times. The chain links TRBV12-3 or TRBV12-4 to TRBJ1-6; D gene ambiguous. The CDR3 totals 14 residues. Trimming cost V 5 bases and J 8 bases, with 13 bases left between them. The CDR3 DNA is TGTGCCAGCAGTCTATCCGGGTCGTATTCACCCCTCCACTTT. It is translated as CASSLSGSYSPLHF.

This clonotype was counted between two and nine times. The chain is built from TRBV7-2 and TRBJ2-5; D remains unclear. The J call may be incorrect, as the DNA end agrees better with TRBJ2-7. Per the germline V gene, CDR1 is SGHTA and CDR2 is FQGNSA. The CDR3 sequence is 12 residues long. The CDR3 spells CASSFHVGEQYF. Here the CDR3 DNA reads TGTGCCAGCAGCTTTCATGTGGGCGAGCAGTACTTC.

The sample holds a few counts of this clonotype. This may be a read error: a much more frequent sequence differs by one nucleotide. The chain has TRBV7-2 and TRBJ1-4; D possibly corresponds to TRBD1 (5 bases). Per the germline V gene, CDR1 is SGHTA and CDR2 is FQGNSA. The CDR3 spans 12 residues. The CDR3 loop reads CASSLGDEKRFF. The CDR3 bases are TGTGCCAGCAGCTTGGGGGACGAAAAACGGTTTTTT.

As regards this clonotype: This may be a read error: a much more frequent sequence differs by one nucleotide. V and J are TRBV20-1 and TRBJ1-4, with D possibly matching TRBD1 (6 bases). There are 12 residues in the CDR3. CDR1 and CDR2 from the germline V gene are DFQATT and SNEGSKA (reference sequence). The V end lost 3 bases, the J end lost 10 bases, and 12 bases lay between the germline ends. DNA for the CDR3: TGCAGTGCTAGCCACGGAGGGGGAAAACTGTTTTTT. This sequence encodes CSASHGGGKLFF.

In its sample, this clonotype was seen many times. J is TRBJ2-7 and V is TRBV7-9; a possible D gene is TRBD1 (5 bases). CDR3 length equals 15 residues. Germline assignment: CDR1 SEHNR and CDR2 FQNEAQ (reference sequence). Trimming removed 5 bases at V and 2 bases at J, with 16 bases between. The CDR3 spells CASSGIGRDTYEQYF. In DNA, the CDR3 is TGTGCCAGCAGCGGGATAGGCAGGGATACCTACGAGCAGTACTTC.

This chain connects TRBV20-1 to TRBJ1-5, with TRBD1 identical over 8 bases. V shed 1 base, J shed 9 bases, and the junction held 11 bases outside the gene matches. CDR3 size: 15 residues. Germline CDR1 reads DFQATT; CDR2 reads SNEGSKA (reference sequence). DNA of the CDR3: TGCAGTGCTAGAGTCGCAGGGGGCTTGGGTCGGCCCCAGCATTTT. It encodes CSARVAGGLGRPQHF.

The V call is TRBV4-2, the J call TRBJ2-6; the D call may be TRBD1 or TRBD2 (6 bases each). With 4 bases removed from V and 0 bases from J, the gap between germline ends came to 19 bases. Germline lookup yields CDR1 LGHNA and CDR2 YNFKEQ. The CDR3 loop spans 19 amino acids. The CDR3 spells CASSRHGGPQYSGANVLTF. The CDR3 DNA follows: TGTGCCAGCAGCCGGCACGGGGGCCCACAATACTCTGGGGCCAACGTCCTGACTTTC.

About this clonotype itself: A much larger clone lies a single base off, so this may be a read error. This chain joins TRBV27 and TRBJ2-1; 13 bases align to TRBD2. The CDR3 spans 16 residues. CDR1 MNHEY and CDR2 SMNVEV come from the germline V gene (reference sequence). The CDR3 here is CTSSRRLAGGLNEQFF. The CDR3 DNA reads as TGTACCAGCAGTCGCCGACTAGCGGGGGGTCTCAATGAGCAGTTCTTC.

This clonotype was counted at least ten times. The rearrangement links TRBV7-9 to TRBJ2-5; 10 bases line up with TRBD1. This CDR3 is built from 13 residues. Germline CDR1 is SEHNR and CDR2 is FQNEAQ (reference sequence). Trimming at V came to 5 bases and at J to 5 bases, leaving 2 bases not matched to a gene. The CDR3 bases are TGTGCCAGCAGCCAGGGACAGGGGGAGACCCAGTACTTC. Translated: CASSQGQGETQYF. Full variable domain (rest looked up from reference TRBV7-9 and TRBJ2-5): DTGVSQNPRHKITKRGQNVTFRCDPISEHNRLYWYRQTLGQGPEFLTYFQNEAQLEKSRLLSDRFSAERPKGSFSTLEIQRTEQGDSAMYLCASSQGQGETQYFGPGTRLLVL.

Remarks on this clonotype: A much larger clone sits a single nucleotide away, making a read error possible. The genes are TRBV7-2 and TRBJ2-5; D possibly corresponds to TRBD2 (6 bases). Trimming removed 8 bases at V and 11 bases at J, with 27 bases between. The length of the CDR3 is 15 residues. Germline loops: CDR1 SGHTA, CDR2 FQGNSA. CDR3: CASSGASATIREQYF. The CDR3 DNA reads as TGTGCCAGCTCCGGGGCTAGCGCAACGATAAGGGAGCAGTACTTC.

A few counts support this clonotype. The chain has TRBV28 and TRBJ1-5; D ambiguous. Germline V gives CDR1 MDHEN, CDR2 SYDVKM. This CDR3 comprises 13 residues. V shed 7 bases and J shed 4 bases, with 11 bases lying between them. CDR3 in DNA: TGTGCCAGCACCCCTCCCCCGAATCAGCCCCAGCATTTT. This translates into CASTPPPNQPQHF.

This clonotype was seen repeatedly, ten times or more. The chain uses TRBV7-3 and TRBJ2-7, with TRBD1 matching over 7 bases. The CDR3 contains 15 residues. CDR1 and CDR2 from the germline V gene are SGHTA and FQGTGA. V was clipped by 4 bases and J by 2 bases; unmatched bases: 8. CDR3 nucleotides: TGTGCCAGCAGCTCCACCGGGACAGCTACCTACGAGCAGTACTTC. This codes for CASSSTGTATYEQYF.

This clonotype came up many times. CDR3 protein: CSARDFAETQYF. CDR3 DNA: TGCAGTGCTAGAGACTTCGCGGAGACCCAGTACTTC. The V gene is TRBV20-1, the J gene TRBJ2-5; no clear D. The V and J ends lost 0 bases and 5 bases respectively, with 7 bases between them. The CDR3 length is 12 residues. CDR1 is DFQATT and CDR2 is SNEGSKA in the germline V gene (reference sequence).

CDR3 sequence: CASSPNGGQGGGYTF. CDR3 coding DNA: TGTGCCAGCAGTCCGAATGGGGGACAGGGCGGTGGCTACACCTTC. The V gene is TRBV7-3, the J gene TRBJ1-2; 9 bases are shared with TRBD1. The CDR3 runs to 15 residues. Trimming cost V 6 bases and J 7 bases; bases outside gene matches: 12. Per the germline V gene, CDR1 is SGHTA and CDR2 is FQGTGA.

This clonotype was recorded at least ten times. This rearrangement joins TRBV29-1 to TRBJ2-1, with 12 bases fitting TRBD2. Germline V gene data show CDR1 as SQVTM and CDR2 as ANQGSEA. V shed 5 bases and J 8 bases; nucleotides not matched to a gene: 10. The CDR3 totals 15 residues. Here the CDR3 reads CSVNLGLAGRDEQFF. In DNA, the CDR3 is TGCAGCGTTAATCTAGGACTAGCGGGGCGGGATGAGCAGTTCTTC.

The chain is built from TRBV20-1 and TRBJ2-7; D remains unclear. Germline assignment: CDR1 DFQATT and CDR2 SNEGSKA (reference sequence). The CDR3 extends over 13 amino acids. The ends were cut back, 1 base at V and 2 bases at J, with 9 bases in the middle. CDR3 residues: CSARAVVAYEQYF. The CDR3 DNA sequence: TGCAGTGCTAGAGCTGTCGTGGCCTACGAGCAGTACTTC.

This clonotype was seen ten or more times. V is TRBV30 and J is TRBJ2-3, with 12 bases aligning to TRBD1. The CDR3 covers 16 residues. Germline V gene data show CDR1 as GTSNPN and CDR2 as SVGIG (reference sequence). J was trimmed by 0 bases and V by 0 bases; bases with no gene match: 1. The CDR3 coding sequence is TGTGCCTGGAGTGTGGGACAGGGGGCAAGCACAGATACGCAGTATTTT. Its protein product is CAWSVGQGASTDTQYF. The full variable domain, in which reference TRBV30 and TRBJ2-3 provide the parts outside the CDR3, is SQTIHQWPATLVQPVGSPLSLECTVEGTSNPNLYWYRQAAGRGLQLLFYSVGIGQISSEVPQNLSASRPQDRQFILSSKKLLLSDSGFYLCAWSVGQGASTDTQYFGPGTRLTVL.

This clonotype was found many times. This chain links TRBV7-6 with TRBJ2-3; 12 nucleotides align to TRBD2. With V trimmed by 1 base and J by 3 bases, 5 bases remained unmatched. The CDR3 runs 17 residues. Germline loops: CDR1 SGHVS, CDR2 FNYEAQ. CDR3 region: CASSLGPSGGATDTQYF. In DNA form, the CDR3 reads TGTGCCAGCAGCTTAGGACCTAGCGGGGGGGCGACAGATACGCAGTATTTT.

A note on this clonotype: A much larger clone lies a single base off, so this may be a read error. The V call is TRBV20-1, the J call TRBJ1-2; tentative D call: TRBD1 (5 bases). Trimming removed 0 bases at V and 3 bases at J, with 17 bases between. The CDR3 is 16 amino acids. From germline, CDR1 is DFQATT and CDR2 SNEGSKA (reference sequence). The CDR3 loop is CSARDPGSLRDYGYTF. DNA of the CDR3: TGCAGTGCTAGAGATCCTGGGTCCCTCAGGGACTATGGCTACACCTTC.

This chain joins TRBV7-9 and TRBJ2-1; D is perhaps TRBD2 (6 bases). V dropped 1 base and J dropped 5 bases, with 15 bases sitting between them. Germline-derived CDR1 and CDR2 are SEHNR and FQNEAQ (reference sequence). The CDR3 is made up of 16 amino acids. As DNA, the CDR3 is TGTGCCAGCAGCTTAGAGCCGGGACTGTCTAACAATGAGCAGTTCTTC. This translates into CASSLEPGLSNNEQFF.

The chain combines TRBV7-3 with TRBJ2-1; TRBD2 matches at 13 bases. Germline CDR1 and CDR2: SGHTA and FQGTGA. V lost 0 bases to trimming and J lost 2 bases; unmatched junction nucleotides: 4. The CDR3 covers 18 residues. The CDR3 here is CASSLTLAGGLPYNEQFF. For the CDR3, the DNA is TGTGCCAGCAGCTTAACACTAGCGGGGGGGCTTCCCTACAATGAGCAGTTCTTC.

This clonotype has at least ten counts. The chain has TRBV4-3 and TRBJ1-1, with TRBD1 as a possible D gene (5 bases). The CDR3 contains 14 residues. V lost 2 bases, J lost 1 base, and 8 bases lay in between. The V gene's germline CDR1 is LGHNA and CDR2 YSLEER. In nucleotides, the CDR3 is TGCGCCAGCAGCCAATTAGACAGGAACACTGAAGCTTTCTTT. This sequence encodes CASSQLDRNTEAFF.

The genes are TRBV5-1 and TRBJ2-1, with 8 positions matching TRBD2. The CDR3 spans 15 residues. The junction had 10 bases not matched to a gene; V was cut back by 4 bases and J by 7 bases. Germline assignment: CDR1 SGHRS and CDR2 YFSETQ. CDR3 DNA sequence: TGCGCCAGCAGCGTCTCCGGGACTAGTCAGAATGAGCAGTTCTTC. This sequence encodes CASSVSGTSQNEQFF.

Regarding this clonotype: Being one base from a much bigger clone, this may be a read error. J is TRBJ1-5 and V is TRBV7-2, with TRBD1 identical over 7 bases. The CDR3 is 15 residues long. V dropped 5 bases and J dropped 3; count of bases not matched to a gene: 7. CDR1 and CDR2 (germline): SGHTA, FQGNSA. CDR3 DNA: TGTGCCAGCAGCCCCGTCGACAGGGCCAATCAGCCCCAGCATTTT. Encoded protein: CASSPVDRANQPQHF.

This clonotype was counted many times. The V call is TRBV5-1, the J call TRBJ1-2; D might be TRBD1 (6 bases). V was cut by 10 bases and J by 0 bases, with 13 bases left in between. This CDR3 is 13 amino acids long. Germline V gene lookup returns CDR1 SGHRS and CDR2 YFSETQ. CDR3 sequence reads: CAGTDRPNYGYTF. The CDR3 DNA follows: TGCGCCGGAACAGACAGGCCTAACTATGGCTACACCTTC.

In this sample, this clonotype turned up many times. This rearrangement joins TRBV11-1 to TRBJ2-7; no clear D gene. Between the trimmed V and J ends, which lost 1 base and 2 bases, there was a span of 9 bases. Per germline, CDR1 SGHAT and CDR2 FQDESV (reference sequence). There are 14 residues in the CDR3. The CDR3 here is CASSLGPRTYEQYF. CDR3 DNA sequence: TGTGCCAGCAGCTTAGGCCCACGCACCTACGAGCAGTACTTC. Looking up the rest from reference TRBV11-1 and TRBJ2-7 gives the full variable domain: EAEVAQSPRYKITEKSQAVAFWCDPISGHATLYWYRQILGQGPELLVQFQDESVVDDSQLPKDRFSAERLKGVDSTLKIQPAELGDSAMYLCASSLGPRTYEQYFGPGTRLTVT.

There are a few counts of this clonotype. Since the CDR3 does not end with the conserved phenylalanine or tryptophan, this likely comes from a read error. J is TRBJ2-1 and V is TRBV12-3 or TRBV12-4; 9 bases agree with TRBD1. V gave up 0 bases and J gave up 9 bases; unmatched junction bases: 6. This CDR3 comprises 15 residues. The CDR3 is CASSLADRGGGEQFC. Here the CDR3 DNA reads TGTGCCAGCAGTTTAGCGGACAGGGGTGGGGGTGAGCAGTTCTGC.